One and the same sample provided the 3 T cell receptor beta chains below, sequenced in a study of response to subunit inactivated influenza vaccine. TCRdb recomputed calls from the RT-PCR reads with MiXCR, one row per CDR3 protein. The repertoire holds some 600,000 distinct CDR3 sequences, with 14% as singletons. The sequenced sample was PBMCs from blood, obtained 14 days before vaccination. The receptors were gathered from a man aged 50 or older who received an inactivated influenza vaccine.

The chain is built from TRBV7-2 and TRBJ2-5; 13 bases agree with TRBD2. CDR1 SGHTA and CDR2 FQGNSA come from the germline V gene. CDR3 length: 17 amino acids. The V segment lost 5 bases and the J segment 5 bases; nucleotides outside the gene matches: 11. CDR3 sequence (DNA): TGTGCCAGCAGCCTAAGGACTAGCGGGGGATTCGGTGAGACCCAGTACTTC. This codes for CASSLRTSGGFGETQYF.

At least ten counts were recorded for this clonotype. The chain has TRBV5-1 and TRBJ2-2, with 7 bases identical to TRBD1. Germline CDR1 and CDR2: SGHRS and YFSETQ. The CDR3 is 15 amino acids. J lost 4 bases, V lost 4 bases, and 7 bases had no gene match. Here the CDR3 reads CASSGPGQATGELFF. DNA for the CDR3: TGCGCCAGCAGCGGGCCAGGACAGGCCACCGGGGAGCTGTTTTTT.

This clonotype appeared a few times. This chain joins TRBV3-1 and TRBJ2-1; no clear D gene. Trimming shortened V by 1 base and J by 0 bases, and 4 bases separated the two germline ends. The CDR3 extends over 14 amino acids. Germline V lookup: CDR1 LGHDT, CDR2 YNNKEL (reference sequence). CDR3 in amino acids: CASSQATSYNEQFF. The DNA of the CDR3 is TGTGCCAGCAGCCAAGCTACCTCCTACAATGAGCAGTTCTTC.